Following are 29 T cell receptor beta chains from one sample sequenced in a study of identical twins. TCRdb fed the 5' RACE reads into MiXCR, producing one record per CDR3 protein. The repertoire holds 470,000 or so distinct CDR3 sequences, with roughly 26% as singletons. The same sample was also used in a study of T cells expressing NK-cell markers.

The sequenced material came from CD4+ T cells sorted from blood. These receptors were collected from a woman aged 18-29 years in good health.

This sequence joins TRBV12-3 or TRBV12-4 and TRBJ1-2; possible D gene TRBD1, 6 bases. Trimming shortened V by 4 bases and J by 7 bases, and 7 bases separated the two germline ends. The CDR3 has 11 residues. CDR3: CASSYRAGYTF. CDR3 bases: TGTGCCAGCAGTTACAGGGCTGGCTACACCTTC.

The chain joins TRBV20-1 to TRBJ2-1; D possibly uses TRBD1 or TRBD2 (6 bases each). This CDR3 region has 15 residues. V lost 5 bases, J lost 10 bases, and 24 bases lay in between. Germline CDR1 is DFQATT and CDR2 is SNEGSKA (reference sequence). The CDR3 reads CSASGGGRILLEQFF. CDR3 DNA: TGCAGTGCTTCCGGGGGCGGACGCATCCTTTTGGAGCAGTTCTTC.

This clonotype has only a few counts. This rearrangement joins TRBV5-5 to TRBJ2-7; tentatively, D is TRBD2 (5 bases). Germline V gene data show CDR1 as SGHKS and CDR2 as YYEKEE (reference sequence). This CDR3 has 12 amino acids. V lost 4 bases to trimming and J lost 4 bases, with 9 bases between them. The CDR3 DNA reads TGTGCCAGCAGCCGGGATCAATACGAGCAGTACTTC. This gives the protein CASSRDQYEQYF. The variable domain in full, completed from reference TRBV5-5 and TRBJ2-7, reads DAGVTQSPTHLIKTRGQQVTLRCSPISGHKSVSWYQQVLGQGPQFIFQYYEKEERGRGNFPDRFSARQFPNYSSELNVNALLLGDSALYLCASSRDQYEQYFGPGTRLTVT.

This clonotype was observed many times. This sequence joins TRBV9 and TRBJ2-1; 8 bases agree with TRBD2. The CDR3 is made up of 15 amino acids. The V segment lost 3 bases and the J segment 5 bases; nucleotides outside the gene matches: 7. Germline lookup yields CDR1 SGDLS and CDR2 YYNGEE. CDR3 in DNA: TGTGCCAGCAGCGGGGGACTAGTGGGGCACAATGAGCAGTTCTTC. Translation: CASSGGLVGHNEQFF.

The J gene is TRBJ1-1, the V gene TRBV5-1, with TRBD1 matching over 8 bases. The CDR3 is 16 residues long. Germline values: CDR1 SGHRS, CDR2 YFSETQ. With V trimmed by 2 bases and J by 1 base, 7 bases remained unmatched. The chain's CDR3 is CASSFQTGGKNTEAFF. As DNA, the CDR3 is TGCGCCAGCAGCTTCCAAACAGGGGGGAAGAACACTGAAGCTTTCTTT.

This clonotype came up a few times. The CDR3 region is CASRAVGTPGDYGYTF. The CDR3 nucleotides are TGCGCCAGCCGCGCAGTTGGGACGCCCGGCGACTATGGCTACACCTTC. The rearrangement uses TRBV5-1 and TRBJ1-2; perhaps TRBD1 as D (5 bases). This CDR3 is built from 16 residues. CDR1 and CDR2 from the germline V gene are SGHRS and YFSETQ. Trimming stripped 7 bases from V and 3 bases from J, with 22 bases between.

There are a few counts of this clonotype. V gene TRBV24-1 combines with J gene TRBJ2-3, with TRBD2 identical over 9 bases. The length of the CDR3 is 13 residues. With 3 bases clipped from V and 10 bases from J, the junction kept 4 bases outside the gene matches. Germline assignment: CDR1 KGHDR and CDR2 SFDVKD. CDR3 region: CATSDGTSYAQYF. CDR3 DNA sequence: TGTGCCACCAGTGATGGGACTAGCTATGCGCAGTATTTT.

The chain has TRBV5-1 and TRBJ2-1; D gene uncertain. Trimming left V 1 base short and J 5 bases short, with 13 bases between. The CDR3 consists of 15 residues. CDR1 is SGHRS, CDR2 YFSETQ, per germline. The CDR3 is CASSLISDNNNEQFF. In DNA form, the CDR3 reads TGCGCCAGCAGCTTGATCTCTGACAACAACAATGAGCAGTTCTTC.

The rearrangement uses TRBV12-5 and TRBJ2-3, with 8 bases aligning to TRBD2. Germline loops: CDR1 LGHNT, CDR2 FRNRAP. J lost 9 bases, V lost 0 bases, and 11 bases had no gene match. The CDR3 spans 16 residues. The CDR3 loop reads CASGLVRGGLKATQYF. The CDR3, as DNA: TGTGCTAGTGGTTTGGTACGGGGGGGCCTCAAGGCCACGCAGTATTTT.

This rearrangement joins TRBV7-2 to TRBJ2-7; no firm D call. The CDR3 sequence is 16 residues long. Germline V gene lookup returns CDR1 SGHTA and CDR2 FQGNSA. The V and J ends lost 1 base and 2 bases respectively, with 15 bases between them. The CDR3 bases are TGTGCCAGCAGCTTAGAGGCCGCTACCCATCCCTACGAGCAGTACTTC. As protein: CASSLEAATHPYEQYF.

The rearrangement uses TRBV18 and TRBJ2-1; D remains unclear. CDR3 length: 13 amino acids. Trimming cost V 2 bases and J 12 bases, with 14 bases left between them. The germline gives CDR1 KGHSH, CDR2 LQKENI. In DNA form, the CDR3 reads TGTGCCAGCTCACCAGGCCCAGGTATTCGGCAGTTCTTC. Translation gives CASSPGPGIRQFF.

Points on this clonotype: A junction boundary mismatches the germline segment, possibly from a read error. The J gene is TRBJ2-6, the V gene TRBV7-7; D is unclear. Germline V gene sequence: CDR1 SSHAT, CDR2 FNYEAQ (reference sequence). This CDR3 is built from 18 residues. CDR3 nucleotide sequence: TGTGCTAGCAGCTTAGCCTCCACTACCACCCCTGGGGCCAACGTCCTGACTTTC. As protein: CASSLASTTTPGANVLTF.

This clonotype was found a few times. V and J are TRBV5-1 and TRBJ2-5; TRBD2 agrees at 7 bases. The CDR3 has 15 residues. J gave up 7 bases and V 4 bases, and 13 bases lay outside the gene matches. Germline V CDR1 and CDR2: SGHRS, YFSETQ. The CDR3 loop reads CASSLGGRNEGTQYF. DNA for the CDR3: TGCGCCAGCAGCCTGGGGGGGAGGAACGAAGGGACCCAGTACTTC.

This clonotype was picked up a small number of times. V usage is TRBV7-2 and J usage is TRBJ2-3; 11 bases are a match to TRBD2. In germline, CDR1 is SGHTA, CDR2 FQGNSA. This CDR3 comprises 16 residues. With 4 bases clipped from V and 4 bases from J, the junction kept 7 bases outside the gene matches. The CDR3 coding sequence is TGTGCCAGCAGCTCATTTAGCGGGAGGGGCGCAGATACGCAGTATTTT. This codes for CASSSFSGRGADTQYF. Full variable domain (remainder filled in from reference TRBV7-2 and TRBJ2-3): GAGVSQSPSNKVTEKGKDVELRCDPISGHTALYWYRQSLGQGLEFLIYFQGNSAPDKSGLPSDRFSAERTGGSVSTLTIQRTQQEDSAVYLCASSSFSGRGADTQYFGPGTRLTVL.

The chain joins TRBV12-3 or TRBV12-4 to TRBJ2-2; D gene unclear. Trimming took off 2 bases at V and 1 base at J, with 5 bases between the two ends. The CDR3 contains 14 residues. Here the CDR3 reads CASSLRENTGELFF. The CDR3 DNA reads TGTGCCAGCAGTTTAAGGGAGAACACCGGGGAGCTGTTTTTT.

The chain couples TRBV20-1 to TRBJ1-3; tentatively, D is TRBD1 (6 bases). Germline lookup yields CDR1 DFQATT and CDR2 SNEGSKA (reference sequence). V was clipped by 2 bases and J by 1 base, with 9 bases between them. This CDR3 is built from 14 residues. The CDR3 protein is CSARRGPSGNTIYF. CDR3 nucleotide sequence: TGCAGTGCTAGACGGGGGCCGTCTGGAAACACCATATATTTT.

This sequence joins TRBV6-5 and TRBJ2-5, with D perhaps matching TRBD2 (5 bases). V dropped 2 bases and J dropped 2 bases, with 12 bases sitting between them. The CDR3 covers 15 residues. Germline V gene lookup returns CDR1 MNHEY and CDR2 SVGAGI. CDR3 bases: TGTGCCAGCAGTTACACCGGACTTCATCAAGAGACCCAGTACTTC. Its protein is CASSYTGLHQETQYF.

The chain couples TRBV15 to TRBJ2-1; 11 nucleotides line up with TRBD2. J lost 4 bases, V lost 4 bases, and 3 bases had no gene match. The CDR3 consists of 15 residues. The germline CDR1 and CDR2 sequences are LNHNV and YYDKDF (reference sequence). CDR3 sequence reads: CATSTPSGRYNEQFF. The CDR3 DNA follows: TGTGCCACCAGCACCCCTAGCGGGAGGTACAATGAGCAGTTCTTC.

Many counts were recorded for this clonotype. The V and J genes are TRBV5-1 and TRBJ1-1; possible D gene TRBD1, 5 bases. Trimming took off 0 bases at V and 11 bases at J, with 11 bases between the two ends. Germline assignment: CDR1 SGHRS and CDR2 YFSETQ. The CDR3 is 12 residues long. The CDR3, as DNA: TGCGCCAGCAGCTTGGCGGGACCAAATGCTTTCTTT. Protein sequence: CASSLAGPNAFF.

Here the CDR3 DNA reads TGTGCCAGCAGTCACCCCATTACAGCGGGCAATGAGCAGTTCTTC. Amino acid sequence: CASSHPITAGNEQFF. The chain is built from TRBV27 and TRBJ2-1; D perhaps matches TRBD2 (6 bases). V was clipped by 5 bases and J by 6 bases, with 17 bases between them. The germline gives CDR1 MNHEY, CDR2 SMNVEV (reference sequence). The CDR3 is 15 residues long.

This CDR3 is CASSLRGLGNEQFF. CDR3 bases: TGTGCCAGCAGCCTTCGAGGCTTAGGGAATGAGCAGTTCTTC. The J gene is TRBJ2-1, the V gene TRBV12-3 or TRBV12-4; no clear D gene. The CDR3 runs to 14 residues. The ends were cut back, 6 bases at V and 7 bases at J, with 16 bases in the middle.

This clonotype was seen more than once but under ten times. J is TRBJ2-7 and V is TRBV27; 9 bases align to TRBD2. The junction had 12 bases not matched to a gene; V was cut back by 7 bases and J by 2 bases. This CDR3 has 16 amino acids. Germline assignment: CDR1 MNHEY and CDR2 SMNVEV (reference sequence). As DNA, the CDR3 is TGTGCCAGCAAAGGTAGCGGGAGAAATTTTGCCTACGAGCAGTACTTC. It encodes CASKGSGRNFAYEQYF.

The genes are TRBV5-1 and TRBJ2-1, with 12 bases aligning to TRBD2. V lost 1 base, J lost 5 bases, and 4 bases stayed unmatched. The CDR3 is 16 amino acids. The germline CDR1 and CDR2 sequences are SGHRS and YFSETQ. The CDR3 nucleotides are TGCGCCAGCAGCTTGTCTAGCGGGAGGGTAGACAATGAGCAGTTCTTC. This sequence encodes CASSLSSGRVDNEQFF.

V gene TRBV2 combines with J gene TRBJ2-7; D could derive from TRBD1 or TRBD2 (5 bases each). The CDR3 loop spans 15 amino acids. From germline, CDR1 is SNHLY and CDR2 FYNNEI. V lost 3 bases to trimming and J lost 2 bases, with 14 bases between them. The CDR3 coding sequence is TGTGCCAGCAGTGATTCGGGAAGAGGGGCCTACGAGCAGTACTTC. Its protein product is CASSDSGRGAYEQYF.

The CDR3, as DNA: TGCAGTGCTACCCTGGGGTGGGAGACCCAGTACTTC. Protein product: CSATLGWETQYF. V gene TRBV20-1 combines with J gene TRBJ2-5; D unclear. The germline gives CDR1 DFQATT, CDR2 SNEGSKA (reference sequence). Trimming shortened V by 4 bases and J by 5 bases, and 11 bases separated the two germline ends. The CDR3 length is 12 residues.

This clonotype was detected only a few times. The V and J genes are TRBV12-3 or TRBV12-4 and TRBJ1-1; D may be TRBD1 (5 bases). This CDR3 region has 12 residues. Trimming took off 5 bases at V and 10 bases at J, with 14 bases between the two ends. CDR3 sequence reads: CASSRDGGRAFF. In nucleotides, the CDR3 is TGTGCCAGCAGTCGGGACGGAGGGAGAGCTTTCTTT.

The chain recombines TRBV28 with TRBJ2-3, with 8 bases matching TRBD1. This CDR3 has 14 amino acids. Trimming cost V 8 bases and J 2 bases; bases outside gene matches: 6. CDR1 is MDHEN, CDR2 SYDVKM, per germline. CDR3 amino acids: CASSPTGATDTQYF. CDR3 DNA sequence: TGTGCCAGCTCCCCGACAGGGGCCACAGATACGCAGTATTTT. The whole variable domain, remainder taken from reference TRBV28 and TRBJ2-3, is DVKVTQSSRYLVKRTGEKVFLECVQDMDHENMFWYRQDPGLGLRLIYFSYDVKMKEKGDIPEGYSVSREKKERFSLILESASTNQTSMYLCASSPTGATDTQYFGPGTRLTVL.

The CDR3 DNA follows: TGTGCCAGCGGGGTAGCGTCTAGCACAGATACGCAGTATTTT. Translating it yields CASGVASSTDTQYF. The chain is built from TRBV7-2 and TRBJ2-3; D is perhaps TRBD2 (5 bases). With 8 bases removed from V and 0 bases from J, the gap between germline ends came to 12 bases. This CDR3 contains 14 residues. The germline V gene has CDR1 SGHTA and CDR2 FQGNSA.

The CDR3, as DNA: TGTGCCAGCTCCCTACCAGTCTGGGACACTGAAGCTTTCTTT. It translates to CASSLPVWDTEAFF. The rearrangement links TRBV18 to TRBJ1-1; D unclear. The CDR3 sequence is 14 residues long. V lost 6 bases, J lost 3 bases, and 14 bases lay in between. CDR1 KGHSH and CDR2 LQKENI come from the germline V gene. The entire variable domain, with the rest obtained from reference TRBV18 and TRBJ1-1, is as follows: NAGVMQNPRHLVRRRGQEARLRCSPMKGHSHVYWYRQLPEEGLKFMVYLQKENIIDESGMPKERFSAEFPKEGPSILRIQQVVRGDSAAYFCASSLPVWDTEAFFGQGTRLTVV.